One and the same sample provided the 10 T cell receptor beta chains below, sequenced in a study of cytomegalovirus exposure and HLA in healthy donors (TCRdb year 2017). Receptor amplification or capture employed the immunoSEQ multiplex PCR assay. The multiplex PCR relied on a mix of 60 forward primers for TCR Vbeta segments and 13 reverse primers for TCR Jbeta segments. The table comes from immuneACCESS by way of TCRdb, which keeps in-frame sequences with V and J called. Part of the clones is missing from these tables; in studies checked, under half for an unresolved V gene and the rest for unknown reasons. A total of over 100,000 clones appear in this sample, 70% to 75% of them only once. Approximately 7% of the sample is in the top ten clones. What was sequenced was PBMCs. These receptor sequences come from a male donor in good health and CMV-seronegative.

This chain joins TRBV9 and TRBJ1-3; 10 bases agree with TRBD1. CDR1 SGDLS and CDR2 YYNGEE come from the germline V gene. V shed 0 bases, J shed 4 bases, and the junction held 13 bases outside the gene matches. CDR3 length equals 19 residues. CDR3 DNA sequence: TGTGCCAGCAGCGTAGCTGATGGGACAGGGGTAACGGCAGGAAACACCATATATTTT. Encoded protein: CASSVADGTGVTAGNTIYF.

The CDR3 loop is CASSQSTGGGFNEQFF. For the CDR3, the DNA is TGCGCCAGCAGTCAATCCACGGGCGGGGGGTTCAATGAGCAGTTCTTC. The chain couples TRBV5-1 to TRBJ2-1; TRBD2 matches 8 bases. The CDR3 sequence is 16 residues long. Germline V gene data show CDR1 as SGHRS and CDR2 as YFSETQ. The ends lost 5 bases at V and 6 bases at J; junction bases unmatched: 13.

The V call is TRBV25-1, the J call TRBJ1-2; the D gene is possibly TRBD1 (6 bases). Germline V lookup: CDR1 MGHDK, CDR2 SYGVNS. CDR3 length: 12 amino acids. V was pared by 8 bases and J by 1 base, with 8 bases between. The CDR3 loop reads CASEDSNYGYTF. The CDR3 bases are TGTGCCAGCGAGGACAGTAACTATGGCTACACCTTC.

The rearrangement joins TRBV12-5 to TRBJ2-7; the match to TRBD2 covers 12 bases. Looked up from germline, CDR1 is LGHNT and CDR2 is FRNRAP. The CDR3 length is 14 residues. V was pared by 5 bases and J by 6 bases, with 5 bases of the junction left unmatched. CDR3 residues: CASGLGLAGSEQYF. CDR3 nucleotide sequence: TGTGCTAGTGGTCTCGGACTAGCGGGGAGCGAGCAGTACTTC.

The genes are TRBV19 and TRBJ2-1; the match to TRBD2 covers 15 bases. Trimming cost V 4 bases and J 5 bases; bases outside gene matches: 9. CDR3 length equals 18 residues. The V gene's germline CDR1 is LNHDA and CDR2 SQIVND (reference sequence). CDR3 sequence: CASSNMGLAGGRNNEQFF. The CDR3 DNA reads TGTGCCAGTAGTAACATGGGACTAGCGGGAGGACGAAACAATGAGCAGTTCTTC. Filled out from reference TRBV19 and TRBJ2-1, the complete variable domain reads DGGITQSPKYLFRKEGQNVTLSCEQNLNHDAMYWYRQDPGQGLRLIYYSQIVNDFQKGDIAEGYSVSREKKESFPLTVTSAQKNPTAFYLCASSNMGLAGGRNNEQFFGPGTRLTVL.

The V call is TRBV4-3, the J call TRBJ2-7, with no clear D. CDR1 is LGHNA, CDR2 YSLEER, per germline. The CDR3 contains 14 residues. With 0 bases removed from V and 3 bases from J, the gap between germline ends came to 9 bases. CDR3 sequence: CASSQDRRVYEQYF. The CDR3 DNA reads as TGCGCCAGCAGCCAAGATAGGAGAGTCTACGAGCAGTACTTC.

The chain recombines TRBV11-2 with TRBJ2-4; 9 bases fit TRBD1. Trimming at V came to 4 bases and at J to 6 bases, leaving 7 bases not matched to a gene. The CDR3 has 15 residues. The V gene's germline CDR1 is SGHAT and CDR2 FQNNGV. CDR3 residues: CASSSRQGEGNIQYF. The CDR3 nucleotides are TGTGCCAGCAGCTCACGACAGGGGGAGGGAAACATTCAGTACTTC.

This clone was seen a few times. This rearrangement joins TRBV19 to TRBJ2-7; D may be TRBD2 (6 bases). Germline V gene data show CDR1 as LNHDA and CDR2 as SQIVND (reference sequence). The CDR3 contains 14 residues. The ends were cut back, 9 bases at V and 0 bases at J, with 15 bases in the middle. The CDR3 DNA follows: TGTGCCAGCAAACTAGCCGTGGCCTCCTACGAGCAGTACTTC. This encodes CASKLAVASYEQYF.

This rearrangement joins TRBV30 to TRBJ2-3; weak D call: TRBD2 (6 bases). The CDR3 contains 14 residues. V was trimmed by 2 bases and J by 0 bases, leaving 9 bases between them. The V gene's germline CDR1 is GTSNPN and CDR2 SVGIG (reference sequence). CDR3 DNA: TGTGCCTGGAGTTTTGCGGGGAGCACAGATACGCAGTATTTT. Translated: CAWSFAGSTDTQYF.

This chain uses TRBV9 with TRBJ2-7, with 13 bases matching TRBD2. CDR3 size: 18 residues. With 0 bases clipped from V and 3 bases from J, the junction kept 9 bases outside the gene matches. Germline V gene data show CDR1 as SGDLS and CDR2 as YYNGEE. This chain's CDR3 is CASSVAPTGTSGNYEQYF. CDR3 coding DNA: TGTGCCAGCAGCGTAGCCCCAACCGGGACTAGCGGGAACTACGAGCAGTACTTC.